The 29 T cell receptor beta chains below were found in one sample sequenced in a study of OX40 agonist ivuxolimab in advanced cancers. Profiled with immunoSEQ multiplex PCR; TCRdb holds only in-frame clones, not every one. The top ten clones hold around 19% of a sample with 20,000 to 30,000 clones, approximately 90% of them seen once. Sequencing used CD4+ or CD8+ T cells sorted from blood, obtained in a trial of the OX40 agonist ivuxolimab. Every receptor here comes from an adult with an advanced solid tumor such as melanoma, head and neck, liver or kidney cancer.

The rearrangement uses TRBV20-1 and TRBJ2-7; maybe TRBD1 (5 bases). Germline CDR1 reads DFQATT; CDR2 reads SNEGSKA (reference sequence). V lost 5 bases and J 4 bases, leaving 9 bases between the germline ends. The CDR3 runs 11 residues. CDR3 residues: CSAPDRYEQYF. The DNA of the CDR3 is TGCAGTGCTCCCGACAGATACGAGCAGTACTTC.

The CDR3 loop is CASSLTRTSPRSGELFF. The DNA for the CDR3 is TGTGCCAGCAGTTTAACCAGGACGAGCCCTCGGTCGGGGGAGCTGTTTTTT. The chain uses TRBV27 and TRBJ2-2; D is unresolved. V lost 2 bases to trimming and J lost 8 bases, with 21 bases between them. Germline V gene sequence: CDR1 MNHEY, CDR2 SMNVEV (reference sequence). The CDR3 totals 17 residues.

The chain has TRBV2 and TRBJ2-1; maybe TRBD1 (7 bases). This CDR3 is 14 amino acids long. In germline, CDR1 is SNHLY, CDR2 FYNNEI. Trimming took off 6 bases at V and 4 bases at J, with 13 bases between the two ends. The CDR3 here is CASREGQLYNEQFF. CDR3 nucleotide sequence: TGTGCCAGCAGGGAGGGACAGCTGTACAATGAGCAGTTCTTC. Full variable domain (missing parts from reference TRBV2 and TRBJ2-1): EPEVTQTPSHQVTQMGQEVILRCVPISNHLYFYWYRQILGQKVEFLVSFYNNEISEKSEIFDDQFSVERPDGSNFTLKIRSTKLEDSAMYFCASREGQLYNEQFFGPGTRLTVL.

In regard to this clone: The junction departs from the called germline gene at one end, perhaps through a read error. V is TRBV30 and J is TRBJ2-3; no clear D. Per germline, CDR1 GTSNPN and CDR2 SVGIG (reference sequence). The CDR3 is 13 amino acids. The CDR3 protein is CAWGVLSPDTQYF. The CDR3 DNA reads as TGTGCCTGGGGTGTTTTGAGTCCAGATACGCAGTATTTT.

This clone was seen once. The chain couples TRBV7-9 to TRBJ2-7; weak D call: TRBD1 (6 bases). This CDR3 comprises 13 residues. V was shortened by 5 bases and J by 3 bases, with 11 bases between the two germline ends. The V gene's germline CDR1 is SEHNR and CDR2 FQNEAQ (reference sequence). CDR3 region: CASSPGQSYEQYF. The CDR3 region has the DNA TGTGCCAGCAGCCCCGGACAGAGCTACGAGCAGTACTTC.

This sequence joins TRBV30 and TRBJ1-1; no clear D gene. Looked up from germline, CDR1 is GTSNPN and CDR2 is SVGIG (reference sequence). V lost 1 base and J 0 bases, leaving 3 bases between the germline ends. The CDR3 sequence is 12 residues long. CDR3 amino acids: CAWSAVNTEAFF. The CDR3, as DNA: TGTGCCTGGAGTGCGGTGAACACTGAAGCTTTCTTT.

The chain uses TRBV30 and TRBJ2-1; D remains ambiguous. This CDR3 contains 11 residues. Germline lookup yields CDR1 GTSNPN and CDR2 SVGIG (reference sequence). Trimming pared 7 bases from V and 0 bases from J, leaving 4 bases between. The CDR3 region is CAYLSYNEQFF. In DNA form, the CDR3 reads TGTGCCTACCTCTCCTACAATGAGCAGTTCTTC.

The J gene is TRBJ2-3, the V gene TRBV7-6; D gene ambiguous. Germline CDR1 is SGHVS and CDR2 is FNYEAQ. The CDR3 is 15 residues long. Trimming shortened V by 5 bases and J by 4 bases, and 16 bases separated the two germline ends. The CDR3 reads CASSPGPGVADTQYF. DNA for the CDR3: TGTGCCAGCAGCCCCGGGCCTGGGGTGGCAGATACGCAGTATTTT.

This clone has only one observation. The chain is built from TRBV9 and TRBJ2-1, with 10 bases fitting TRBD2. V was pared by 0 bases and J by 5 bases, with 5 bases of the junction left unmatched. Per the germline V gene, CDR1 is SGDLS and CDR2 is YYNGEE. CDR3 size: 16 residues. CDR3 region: CASSVVGLAVDNEQFF. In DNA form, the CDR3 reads TGTGCCAGCAGCGTAGTTGGACTAGCGGTTGACAATGAGCAGTTCTTC.

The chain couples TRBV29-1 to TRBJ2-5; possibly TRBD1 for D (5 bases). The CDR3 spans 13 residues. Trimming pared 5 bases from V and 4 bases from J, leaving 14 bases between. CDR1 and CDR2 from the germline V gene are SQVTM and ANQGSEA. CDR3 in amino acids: CSVPGQFVETQYF. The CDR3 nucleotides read TGCAGCGTTCCTGGACAATTTGTAGAGACCCAGTACTTC.

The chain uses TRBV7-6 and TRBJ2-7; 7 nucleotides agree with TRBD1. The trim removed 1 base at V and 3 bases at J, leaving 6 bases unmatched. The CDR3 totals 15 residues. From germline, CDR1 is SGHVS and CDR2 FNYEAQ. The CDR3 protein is CASSLEQGPLYEQYF. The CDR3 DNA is TGTGCCAGCAGCTTAGAACAGGGGCCCCTCTACGAGCAGTACTTC. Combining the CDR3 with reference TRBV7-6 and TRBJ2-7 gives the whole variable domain GAGVSQSPRYKVTKRGQDVALRCDPISGHVSLYWYRQALGQGPEFLTYFNYEAQQDKSGLPNDRFSAERPEGSISTLTIQRTEQRDSAMYRCASSLEQGPLYEQYFGPGTRLTVT.

The CDR3 DNA reads as TGTGCCAGCAGCTTGGTTACTAACACCTACAATGAGCAGTTCTTC. The encoded protein is CASSLVTNTYNEQFF. This chain connects TRBV5-4 to TRBJ2-1, with D unclear. Per germline, CDR1 SGHNT and CDR2 YYREEE (reference sequence). There are 15 residues in the CDR3. V lost 0 bases to trimming and J lost 2 bases, with 9 bases between them. The entire variable domain, with the rest obtained from reference TRBV5-4 and TRBJ2-1, is as follows: ETGVTQSPTHLIKTRGQQVTLRCSSQSGHNTVSWYQQALGQGPQFIFQYYREEENGRGNFPPRFSGLQFPNYSSELNVNALELDDSALYLCASSLVTNTYNEQFFGPGTRLTVL.

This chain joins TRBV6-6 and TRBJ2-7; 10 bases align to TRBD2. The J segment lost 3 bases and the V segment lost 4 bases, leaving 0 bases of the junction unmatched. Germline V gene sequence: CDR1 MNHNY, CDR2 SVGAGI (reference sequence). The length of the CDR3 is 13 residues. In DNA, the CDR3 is TGTGCCAGCAGTTGGACTAGCGGCTACGAGCAGTACTTC. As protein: CASSWTSGYEQYF.

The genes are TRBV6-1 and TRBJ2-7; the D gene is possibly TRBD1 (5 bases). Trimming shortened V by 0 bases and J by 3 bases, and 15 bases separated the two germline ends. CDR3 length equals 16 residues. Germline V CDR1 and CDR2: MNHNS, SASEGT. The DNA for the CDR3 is TGTGCCAGCAGTGAAGCCCACGACAGCTTTCTCTACGAGCAGTACTTC. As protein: CASSEAHDSFLYEQYF.

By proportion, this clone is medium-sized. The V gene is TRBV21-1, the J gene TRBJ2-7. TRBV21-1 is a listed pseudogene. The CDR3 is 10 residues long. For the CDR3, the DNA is TGTGCCAGCAGCAAAGCAGAGCAGTACTTC. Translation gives CASSKAEQYF.

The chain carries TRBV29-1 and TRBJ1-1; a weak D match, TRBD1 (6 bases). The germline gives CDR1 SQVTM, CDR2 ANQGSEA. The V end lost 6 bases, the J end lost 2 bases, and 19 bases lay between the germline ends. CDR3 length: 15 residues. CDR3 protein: CSVNLQGFGNTEAFF. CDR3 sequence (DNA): TGCAGCGTCAACCTACAGGGATTTGGAAACACTGAAGCTTTCTTT.

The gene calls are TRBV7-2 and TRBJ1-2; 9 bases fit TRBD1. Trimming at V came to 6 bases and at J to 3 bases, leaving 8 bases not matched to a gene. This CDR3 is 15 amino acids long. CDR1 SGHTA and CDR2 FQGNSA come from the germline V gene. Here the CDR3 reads CASSLAGQGYYGYTF. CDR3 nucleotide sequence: TGTGCCAGCAGTTTGGCGGGACAGGGATACTATGGCTACACCTTC.

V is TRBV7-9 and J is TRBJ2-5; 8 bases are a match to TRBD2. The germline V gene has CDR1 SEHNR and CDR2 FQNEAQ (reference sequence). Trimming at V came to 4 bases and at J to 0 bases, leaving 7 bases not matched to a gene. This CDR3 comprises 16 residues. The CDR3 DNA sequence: TGTGCCAGCAGCTCGCCACCGGGGGGGGACCAAGAGACCCAGTACTTC. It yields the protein CASSSPPGGDQETQYF.

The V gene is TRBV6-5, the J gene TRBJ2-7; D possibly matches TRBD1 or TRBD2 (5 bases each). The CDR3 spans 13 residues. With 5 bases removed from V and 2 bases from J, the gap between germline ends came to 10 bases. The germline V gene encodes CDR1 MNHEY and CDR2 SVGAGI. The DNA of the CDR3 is TGTGCCAGCAGTGTCGGGACCGCCTACGAGCAGTACTTC. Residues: CASSVGTAYEQYF.

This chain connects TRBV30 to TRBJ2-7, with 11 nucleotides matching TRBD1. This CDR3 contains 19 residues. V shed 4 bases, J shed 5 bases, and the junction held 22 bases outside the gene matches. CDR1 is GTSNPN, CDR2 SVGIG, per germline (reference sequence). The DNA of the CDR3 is TGTGCCTGGAACCCCGGACAGGGGGCGCTGGTATCCCCCACCCACGAGCAGTACTTC. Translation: CAWNPGQGALVSPTHEQYF.

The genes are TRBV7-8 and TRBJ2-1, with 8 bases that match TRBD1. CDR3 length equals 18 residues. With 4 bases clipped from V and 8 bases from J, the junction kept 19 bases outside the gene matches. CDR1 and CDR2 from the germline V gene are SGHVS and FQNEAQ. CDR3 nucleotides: TGTGCCAGCAGCTCCACCGTTAGGACAGGGTACTATGGCGATGAGCAGTTCTTC. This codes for CASSSTVRTGYYGDEQFF.

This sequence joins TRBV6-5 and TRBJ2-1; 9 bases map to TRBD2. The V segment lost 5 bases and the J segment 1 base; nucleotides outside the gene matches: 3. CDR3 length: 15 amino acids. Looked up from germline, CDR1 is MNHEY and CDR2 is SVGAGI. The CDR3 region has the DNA TGTGCCAGCAGTCCCCTAGCGGGGTCCTACAATGAGCAGTTCTTC. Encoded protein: CASSPLAGSYNEQFF.

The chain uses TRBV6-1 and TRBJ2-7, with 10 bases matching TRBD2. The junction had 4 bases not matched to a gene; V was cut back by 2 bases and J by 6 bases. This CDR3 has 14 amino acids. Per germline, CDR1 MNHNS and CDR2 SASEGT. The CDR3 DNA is TGTGCCAGCAGTGAAAGAGGGACTAGCGCCGAGCAGTACTTC. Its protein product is CASSERGTSAEQYF.

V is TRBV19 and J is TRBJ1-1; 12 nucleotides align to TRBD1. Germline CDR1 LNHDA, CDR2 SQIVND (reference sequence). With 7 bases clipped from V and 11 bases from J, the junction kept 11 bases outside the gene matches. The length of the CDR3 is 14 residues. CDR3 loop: CASTPGQGAIDAFF. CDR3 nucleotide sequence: TGTGCCAGTACCCCGGGACAGGGGGCGATCGACGCTTTCTTT.

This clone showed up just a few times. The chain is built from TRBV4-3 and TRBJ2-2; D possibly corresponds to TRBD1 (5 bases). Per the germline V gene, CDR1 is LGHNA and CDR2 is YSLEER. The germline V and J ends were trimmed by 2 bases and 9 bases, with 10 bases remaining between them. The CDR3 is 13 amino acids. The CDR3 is CASSQTRQWELFF. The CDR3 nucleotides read TGCGCCAGCAGCCAAACCCGACAGTGGGAGCTGTTTTTT.

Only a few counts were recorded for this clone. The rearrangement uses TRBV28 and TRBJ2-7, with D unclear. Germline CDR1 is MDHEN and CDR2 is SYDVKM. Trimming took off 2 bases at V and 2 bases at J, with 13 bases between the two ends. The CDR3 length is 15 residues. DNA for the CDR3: TGTGCCAGCAGTTTAGGGCCCATCCGGGCCTACGAGCAGTACTTC. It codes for CASSLGPIRAYEQYF.

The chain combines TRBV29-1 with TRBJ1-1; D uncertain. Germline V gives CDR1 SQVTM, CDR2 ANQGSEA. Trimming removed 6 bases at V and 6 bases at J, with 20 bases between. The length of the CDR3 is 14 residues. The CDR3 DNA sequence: TGCAGCGTCAGGATGGTGGGGTGGGTTGCTGAAGCTTTCTTT. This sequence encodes CSVRMVGWVAEAFF.

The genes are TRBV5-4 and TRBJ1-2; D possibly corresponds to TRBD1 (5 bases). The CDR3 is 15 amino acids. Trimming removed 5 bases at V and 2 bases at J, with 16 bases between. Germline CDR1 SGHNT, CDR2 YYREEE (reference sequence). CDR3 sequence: CASSPAWGANYGYTF. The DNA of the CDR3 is TGTGCCAGCAGTCCCGCTTGGGGCGCGAACTATGGCTACACCTTC.

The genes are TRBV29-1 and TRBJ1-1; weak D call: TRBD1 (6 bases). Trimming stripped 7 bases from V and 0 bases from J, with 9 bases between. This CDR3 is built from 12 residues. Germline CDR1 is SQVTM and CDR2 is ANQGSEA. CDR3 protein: CSARDMNTEAFF. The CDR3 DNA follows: TGCAGCGCCCGGGACATGAACACTGAAGCTTTCTTT.